This T cell receptor beta chain comes out of a study of cytomegalovirus exposure and HLA in healthy donors. The study, taken as a whole, reports: Earlier results showed most TCR beta V segments being productive about 90% or about 30% of the time. A few of the chains that were CMV-associated were confirmed in vitro to be specific for CMV antigens.

Donors showed nominal health when sampled, although they likely had unrecorded immune exposures. With respect to this clone: The target antigen is unknown.

13 Jbeta primers and 60 Vbeta primers were used for the PCR. Original processing methods: In a later analysis, approximately 73 million unique TCR beta chains included roughly 11 million shared by two or more donors. Profiled with immunoSEQ multiplex PCR; TCRdb holds only in-frame clones, not every one. The V and J calls and the clone size are those of that table, but D and trimming were determined from the DNA. This sample's table has fewer than 85,000 clones. The receptor comes from a man aged 25-40 years in good health and CMV-seronegative. Material for sequencing was PBMCs.

The CDR3 DNA reads TGTGCCAGCAGTACAGACAGTTATCAGCCCCAGCATTTT. Its protein is CASSTDSYQPQHF. The chain employs TRBV2 and TRBJ1-5; a weak D match, TRBD1 (5 bases). V dropped 5 bases and J dropped 5 bases, with 10 bases sitting between them. This CDR3 contains 13 residues. Germline assignment: CDR1 SNHLY and CDR2 FYNNEI.